This is a list of T cell receptor beta chains from one sample in a study of blood T cell repertoires in COVID-19. This table comes from immunoSEQ multiplex PCR, and its TCRdb copy is limited to in-frame clones, with some not included. The repertoire holds fewer than 250,000 clones, with 75% to 90% as singletons. The sequencing sample was made of peripheral blood. These receptors were obtained from a man aged 35-49 years with acute or convalescent COVID-19. The CDR3 runs from the conserved cysteine through the conserved F or W. Each record gives: D gene, V gene, J gene, CDR3 length, clone size, CDR3 protein, CDR3 DNA. D genes are given only for firm matches. The size of a clone is reported for some rows only, either as once, few or many, or as a class for expanded clones.

>.|TRBV27|TRBJ1-6|16|.
CASRFRGPGGNSPLHF
TGTGCCAGCAGATTTCGGGGTCCCGGAGGTAATTCACCCCTCCACTTT
>.|TRBV20-1|TRBJ2-7|15|.
CSASSSGQWSSEQYF
TGCAGTGCCAGTTCCTCGGGACAATGGTCCAGCGAGCAGTACTTC
>TRBD2|TRBV19|TRBJ2-7|14|.
CASRAEGEGYEQYF
TGTGCCAGTAGAGCGGAAGGGGAGGGCTACGAGCAGTACTTC
>TRBD1|TRBV5-5|TRBJ1-1|12|once
CASSWDRGLAFF
TGTGCCAGCAGCTGGGACAGGGGATTAGCTTTCTTT
>TRBD2|TRBV6-2/TRBV6-3|TRBJ2-3|15|.
CASTPLGGIGDTQYF
TGTGCCAGCACCCCTCTGGGGGGGATAGGGGATACGCAGTATTTT
>.|TRBV28|TRBJ2-5|15|.
CASSFIEGVGATQYF
TGTGCCAGCAGTTTCATCGAGGGGGTGGGTGCGACCCAGTACTTC
>.|TRBV5-1|TRBJ2-7|19|once
CASSGGSAFLATHLYEQYF
TGCGCCAGCAGTGGGGGCAGTGCGTTCCTGGCAACCCACCTCTACGAGCAGTACTTC
>.|TRBV27|TRBJ2-3|13|.
CASRNRGTDTQYF
TGTGCCAGCCGTAACAGAGGCACAGATACGCAGTATTTT
>TRBD2|TRBV4-1|TRBJ2-1|16|.
CASSPSPGTGGPEQFF
TGCGCCAGCAGCCCTTCTCCGGGGACGGGGGGACCTGAGCAGTTCTTC
>.|TRBV5-1|TRBJ2-1|13|few
CASSPRTGNEQFF
TGCGCCAGCAGCCCTCGAACAGGGAATGAGCAGTTCTTC
>.|TRBV14|TRBJ2-5|16|.
CASSPPARGRGETQYF
TGTGCCAGCAGCCCCCCCGCTAGGGGTAGAGGAGAGACCCAGTACTTC
>.|TRBV11-3|TRBJ2-1|11|.
CASSSGRAQFF
TGTGCCAGCAGCTCGGGGAGAGCTCAGTTCTTC
>.|TRBV27|TRBJ1-1|15|.
CASSIQSGGNTEAFF
TGTGCCAGCAGTATCCAGTCGGGGGGGAACACTGAAGCTTTCTTT
>TRBD2|TRBV5-6|TRBJ2-7|15|.
CASSLGLAGVYEQYF
TGTGCCAGCAGCTTGGGACTAGCGGGAGTTTACGAGCAGTACTTC
>.|TRBV6-5|TRBJ2-2|16|.
CASSSSPRHGTGELFF
TGTGCCAGCAGTTCATCACCCAGACATGGCACCGGGGAGCTGTTTTTT
>TRBD1|TRBV6-2/TRBV6-3|TRBJ1-1|17|.
CASSYDPIRGRSTEAFF
TGTGCCAGCAGTTACGATCCTATCAGGGGGCGGAGCACTGAAGCTTTCTTT
>.|TRBV2|TRBJ1-1|11|.
CASSASTEAFF
TGTGCCAGCAGTGCGAGCACTGAAGCTTTCTTT
>.|TRBV7-2|TRBJ2-7|16|.
CASSLRWAGSSYEQYF
TGTGCCAGCAGCTTAAGGTGGGCGGGGAGCTCCTACGAGCAGTACTTC
>TRBD1|TRBV6-5|TRBJ2-1|13|.
CARGQGGHNEQFF
TGTGCCAGGGGACAGGGAGGCCACAATGAGCAGTTCTTC
>.|TRBV27|TRBJ1-2|16|.
CASRKEPGGGAYGYTF
TGTGCCAGCAGAAAAGAGCCGGGGGGCGGAGCCTATGGCTACACCTTC
>TRBD1|TRBV28|TRBJ2-3|16|.
CASIQGTGIVTDTQYF
TGTGCCAGCATCCAAGGGACAGGGATTGTTACAGATACGCAGTATTTT
>TRBD2|TRBV7-8|TRBJ2-5|14|.
CASSLVLAGGPQYF
TGTGCCAGCAGCTTAGTACTAGCGGGAGGGCCCCAGTACTTC
>TRBD1|TRBV19|TRBJ1-2|15|once
CASTEGTGNNYGYTF
TGTGCCAGTACGGAGGGGACAGGGAATAACTATGGCTACACCTTC
>TRBD1|TRBV5-1|TRBJ1-1|14|.
CASSPGTGSTEAFF
TGCGCCAGCAGCCCGGGGACAGGGAGCACTGAAGCTTTCTTT
>TRBD2|TRBV5-1|TRBJ2-1|15|once
CASSLLAGGPNEQFF
TGCGCCAGCAGCTTACTAGCGGGGGGCCCGAATGAGCAGTTCTTC
>.|TRBV11-1|TRBJ2-7|13|.
CASSLLDSYEQYF
TGTGCCAGCAGCTTACTTGACAGCTACGAGCAGTACTTC
>.|TRBV11-2|TRBJ1-1|14|once
CASSSGPLNTEAFF
TGTGCCAGCAGCAGCGGGCCTTTGAACACTGAAGCTTTCTTT
>.|TRBV5-1|TRBJ2-1|11|.
CASSLDNEQFF
TGCGCCAGCAGCCTCGACAATGAGCAGTTCTTC
>TRBD2|TRBV7-3|TRBJ2-3|15|.
CASSFAGGNVDTQYF
TGTGCCAGCAGCTTTGCGGGAGGGAATGTAGATACGCAGTATTTT